The 18 T cell receptor beta chains below were found in one sample sequenced in a study of T-cell memory formation after mild COVID-19. TCRdb analysed the 5' RACE reads with MiXCR anew, one entry per CDR3 protein. The table records about 150,000 distinct CDR3 sequences, 30% to 35% of them present only once. Sequencing was performed on PBMCs or a T cell subset sorted from them (not recorded which). The origin of the receptors is an adult woman who had mild COVID-19 (a few samples of this study predate the infection). Cell type and time point are not known.

In its sample, this clonotype was seen a few times. The rearrangement joins TRBV12-3 or TRBV12-4 to TRBJ2-7; TRBD2 aligns across 9 bases. This CDR3 is built from 14 residues. Losses at the gene ends were 3 bases for V and 3 bases for J; bases not matched to a gene: 3. CDR3 protein: CASSFSGGNYEQYF. In DNA, the CDR3 is TGTGCCAGCAGTTTTAGCGGGGGAAACTACGAGCAGTACTTC.

This clonotype has only a few counts. This rearrangement joins TRBV7-3 to TRBJ2-1; 7 bases match TRBD2. Trimming removed 3 bases from V and 8 bases from J; junction bases left unmatched: 1. The germline gives CDR1 SGHTA, CDR2 FQGTGA. CDR3 length: 12 amino acids. Written as DNA, the CDR3 is TGTGCCAGCAGCTTTGGGGGGGATGAGCAGTTCTTC. This codes for CASSFGGDEQFF.

This clonotype was counted many times. V and J are TRBV14 and TRBJ2-7, with D hard to call. Germline V gene lookup returns CDR1 SGHDN and CDR2 FVKESK. The CDR3 is made up of 12 amino acids. V was clipped by 2 bases and J by 4 bases, with 6 bases between them. The CDR3 DNA is TGTGCCAGCAGCCAACTAGGGTACGAGCAGTACTTC. This gives the protein CASSQLGYEQYF.

V gene TRBV5-1 combines with J gene TRBJ1-4; a possible D gene is TRBD1 (5 bases). Trimming left V 0 bases short and J 1 base short, with 10 bases between. From germline, CDR1 is SGHRS and CDR2 YFSETQ. The CDR3 is 16 amino acids. CDR3 sequence (DNA): TGCGCCAGCAGCTTGGACCTCGGGGGAACTAATGAAAAACTGTTTTTT. Residues: CASSLDLGGTNEKLFF.

The chain recombines TRBV7-3 with TRBJ2-1; perhaps TRBD2 as D (5 bases). The CDR3 is 13 residues long. Germline values: CDR1 SGHTA, CDR2 FQGTGA. The ends were cut back, 6 bases at V and 9 bases at J, with 15 bases in the middle. The DNA of the CDR3 is TGTGCCAGCAGTCGTCCGCTAGGGAGTGAGCAGTTCTTC. Its translation is CASSRPLGSEQFF.

The chain carries TRBV5-4 and TRBJ2-5, with 10 positions matching TRBD1. V gave up 4 bases and J gave up 5 bases; unmatched junction bases: 14. The CDR3 totals 17 residues. Germline loops: CDR1 SGHNT, CDR2 YYREEE (reference sequence). The CDR3, as DNA: TGTGCCAGCAGCCCACAAACCGGGACAGGGGAGCGGGAGACCCAGTACTTC. As protein: CASSPQTGTGERETQYF.

The sample holds a few counts of this clonotype. The chain combines TRBV25-1 with TRBJ1-5; 7 bases align to TRBD1. From germline, CDR1 is MGHDK and CDR2 SYGVNS. The CDR3 spans 15 residues. V was clipped by 4 bases and J by 9 bases; unmatched bases: 12. The CDR3 loop reads CASSGARQGGSPQHF. In DNA form, the CDR3 reads TGTGCCAGCAGTGGGGCCCGACAGGGTGGATCGCCCCAGCATTTT.

This clonotype was detected a few times. The chain has TRBV7-9 and TRBJ2-2; the D gene is possibly TRBD2 (5 bases). The CDR3 consists of 14 residues. V was shortened by 0 bases and J by 7 bases, with 9 bases between the two germline ends. Germline CDR1 and CDR2: SEHNR and FQNEAQ (reference sequence). Here the CDR3 reads CASSLALSGGELFF. The CDR3 DNA reads TGTGCCAGCAGCTTAGCGCTCAGCGGCGGGGAGCTGTTTTTT.

The CDR3 spells CASSLEDRGQETQYF. The CDR3 coding sequence is TGTGCCAGCAGCTTAGAAGACAGGGGGCAAGAGACCCAGTACTTC. The rearrangement uses TRBV11-3 and TRBJ2-5, with TRBD1 identical over 9 bases. V gave up 0 bases and J gave up 2 bases; unmatched junction bases: 1. The CDR3 loop spans 15 amino acids. Germline CDR1 is SGHNT and CDR2 is YENEEA.

The V call is TRBV6-1, the J call TRBJ2-4; D may correspond to TRBD1 or TRBD2 (5 bases each). Between the trimmed V and J ends, which lost 8 bases and 0 bases, there was a span of 17 bases. The CDR3 extends over 16 amino acids. Germline V gene sequence: CDR1 MNHNS, CDR2 SASEGT. CDR3 DNA sequence: TGTGCCAGCTCCGGGGCAGCAGTAATAGCCAAAAACATTCAGTACTTC. Amino acid sequence: CASSGAAVIAKNIQYF.

This clonotype is medium-sized within its sample. This chain uses TRBV4-1 with TRBJ2-7; 10 positions agree with TRBD1. Germline CDR1 MGHRA, CDR2 YSYEKL. V was clipped by 8 bases and J by 0 bases; unmatched bases: 1. CDR3 length: 13 amino acids. CDR3 nucleotide sequence: TGCGCCAGCCGGGACAGGGGCTCCTACGAGCAGTACTTC. Translated: CASRDRGSYEQYF.

This clonotype occurred a few times. The chain has TRBV11-2 and TRBJ2-1, with unresolved D. Germline lookup yields CDR1 SGHAT and CDR2 FQNNGV. This CDR3 has 15 amino acids. Trimming shortened V by 0 bases and J by 10 bases, and 16 bases separated the two germline ends. For the CDR3, the DNA is TGTGCCAGCAGCTTAGAGTTCGTCCCTTACGGGGAGCAGTTCTTC. It specifies CASSLEFVPYGEQFF.

This chain joins TRBV12-3 or TRBV12-4 and TRBJ2-2; 7 bases fit TRBD2. Trimming removed 4 bases from V and 6 bases from J; junction bases left unmatched: 8. The CDR3 has 15 amino acids. CDR3 sequence reads: CASSSTSRVSGELFF. CDR3 sequence (DNA): TGTGCCAGCAGTTCGACTAGCCGAGTGTCCGGGGAGCTGTTTTTT.

The rearrangement links TRBV7-8 to TRBJ2-3, with 8 bases aligning to TRBD2. J lost 4 bases, V lost 5 bases, and 11 bases had no gene match. From germline, CDR1 is SGHVS and CDR2 FQNEAQ. This CDR3 is 16 amino acids long. CDR3 bases: TGTGCCAGCAGCCGCACCGGGACTAGGTACGCAGATACGCAGTATTTT. It yields the protein CASSRTGTRYADTQYF.

CDR3: CASSVVDTSNTGELFF. In DNA, the CDR3 is TGTGCCAGCAGCGTAGTTGACACCTCGAACACCGGGGAGCTGTTTTTT. This chain joins TRBV9 and TRBJ2-2; D call uncertain. Germline CDR1 SGDLS, CDR2 YYNGEE. The ends were cut back, 0 bases at V and 0 bases at J, with 9 bases in the middle. CDR3 size: 16 residues.

This clonotype was seen more than once but under ten times. The rearrangement links TRBV5-6 to TRBJ1-2, with TRBD1 matching 7 bases. The V gene end was trimmed by 0 bases and the J gene end by 8 bases; junction bases not matched to a gene: 4. Germline V CDR1 and CDR2: SGHDT, YYEEEE. The CDR3 runs 13 residues. CDR3 sequence: CASSLEQGEGYTF. In DNA, the CDR3 is TGTGCCAGCAGCTTGGAGCAGGGGGAAGGCTACACCTTC.

V and J are TRBV24-1 and TRBJ1-2, with 8 bases fitting TRBD1. Germline trimming cut 5 bases from V and 6 bases from J; bases unmatched to any gene: 4. The CDR3 extends over 13 amino acids. Looked up from germline, CDR1 is KGHDR and CDR2 is SFDVKD. CDR3 amino acids: CATSGRQGNGYTF. CDR3 coding DNA: TGTGCCACCAGTGGCCGACAGGGGAATGGCTACACCTTC.

V and J are TRBV20-1 and TRBJ2-3; TRBD2 might be the D (6 bases). V shed 5 bases and J shed 2 bases, with 17 bases lying between them. This CDR3 is 15 amino acids long. Germline V gene sequence: CDR1 DFQATT, CDR2 SNEGSKA (reference sequence). For the CDR3, the DNA is TGCAGTGCTCTCCCAGGGACTGGCCTCACAGATACGCAGTATTTT. Protein sequence: CSALPGTGLTDTQYF.